These T cell receptor beta chains were read from a single sample in a study of identical twins. Each CDR3 protein gets one entry after TCRdb re-called the 5' RACE reads with MiXCR. The repertoire holds about 690,000 distinct CDR3 sequences, with roughly 6.2% as singletons. The sample consisted of naive T cells sorted from blood. The source is a man between 18 and 29 years old in good health. Both conserved end residues are part of each CDR3. The D gene is left open where the match is weak. Size is stated for part of the rows, as once, few or many counts, or as a class when the clone is expanded.

CDR3: CASSPEAGNTGELFF
DNA: TGCGCCAGCAGCCCGGAGGCAGGGAACACCGGGGAGCTGTTTTTT
size: many
V: TRBV5-1
D: .
J: TRBJ2-2

CDR3: CASSYLSVQETQYF
DNA: TGTGCCAGCAGTTACCTTAGCGTCCAAGAGACCCAGTACTTC
size: .
V: TRBV6-5
D: .
J: TRBJ2-5

CDR3: CASSSIAAPRNEQFF
DNA: TGCGCCAGCAGCTCAATAGCGGCCCCAAGGAATGAGCAGTTCTTC
size: few
V: TRBV5-1
D: .
J: TRBJ2-1

CDR3: CASSQYSGSSNEQYF
DNA: TGTGCCAGCAGCCAATATAGCGGGAGTAGCAACGAGCAGTACTTC
size: few
V: TRBV3-1
D: TRBD2
J: TRBJ2-7

CDR3: CASSPKIQGQYEKLFF
DNA: TGTGCCAGCAGTCCTAAAATTCAGGGGCAATATGAAAAACTGTTTTTT
size: many
V: TRBV27
D: .
J: TRBJ1-4

CDR3: CSASIPSGSLSSQYF
DNA: TGCAGTGCTAGTATCCCTAGCGGGAGTTTATCGTCCCAGTACTTC
size: few
V: TRBV20-1
D: TRBD2
J: TRBJ2-5

CDR3: CASSWRQGRYEQYF
DNA: TGTGCCAGCAGCTGGAGACAGGGCCGCTACGAGCAGTACTTC
size: .
V: TRBV7-9
D: TRBD1
J: TRBJ2-7

CDR3: CASSLAVGQGTTQYF
DNA: TGTGCCAGCAGCTTAGCGGTCGGGCAGGGAACCACACAGTACTTC
size: .
V: TRBV7-2
D: .
J: TRBJ2-7

CDR3: CSASKLAGAYEQYF
DNA: TGCAGTGCTAGTAAACTAGCGGGAGCCTACGAGCAGTACTTC
size: few
V: TRBV20-1
D: TRBD2
J: TRBJ2-7

CDR3: CASSGTGPTPYEQYF
DNA: TGCGCCAGCAGCGGGACCGGGCCAACCCCCTACGAGCAGTACTTC
size: few
V: TRBV5-1
D: .
J: TRBJ2-7

CDR3: CSVSRLAGVFRETQYF
DNA: TGCAGCGTGAGTAGGCTAGCGGGAGTGTTTCGAGAGACCCAGTACTTC
size: many
V: TRBV29-1
D: TRBD2
J: TRBJ2-5

CDR3: CSAPRTSGTYNEQFF
DNA: TGCAGTGCTCCTCGGACTAGCGGAACGTACAATGAGCAGTTCTTC
size: many
V: TRBV20-1
D: TRBD2
J: TRBJ2-1

CDR3: CASSFRTSDDEQFF
DNA: TGCGCCAGCAGTTTTCGGACTAGCGACGATGAGCAGTTCTTC
size: many
V: TRBV5-1
D: TRBD2
J: TRBJ2-1

CDR3: CASSVTSGVVETQYF
DNA: TGTGCCAGCAGTGTCACATCCGGGGTTGTGGAGACCCAGTACTTC
size: .
V: TRBV25-1
D: .
J: TRBJ2-5

CDR3: CATSRSLGRSGEDTQYF
DNA: TGTGCCACCAGCAGATCCCTCGGCCGTTCCGGGGAGGATACGCAGTATTTT
size: many
V: TRBV15
D: .
J: TRBJ2-3

CDR3: CASSLGGAYYNEQFF
DNA: TGTGCCAGCAGCTTAGGTGGGGCATACTACAATGAGCAGTTCTTC
size: many
V: TRBV7-2
D: .
J: TRBJ2-1

CDR3: CSARVQASYEQYF
DNA: TGCAGTGCTAGGGTCCAGGCGTCCTACGAGCAGTACTTC
size: .
V: TRBV20-1
D: .
J: TRBJ2-7

CDR3: CASSYSQTYNEQFF
DNA: TGTGCCAGCAGTTACAGCCAGACCTACAATGAGCAGTTCTTC
size: many
V: TRBV6-5
D: .
J: TRBJ2-1

CDR3: CSVELRDRVYEQYF
DNA: TGCAGCGTTGAGCTCCGGGACAGGGTTTACGAGCAGTACTTC
size: many
V: TRBV29-1
D: TRBD1
J: TRBJ2-7

CDR3: CASSSGLSPGTQYF
DNA: TGTGCCAGCAGCTCCGGACTAAGCCCGGGTACGCAGTATTTT
size: many
V: TRBV7-2
D: .
J: TRBJ2-3

CDR3: CASSRPSGGPKFEAFF
DNA: TGTGCCAGCAGCCGGCCCTCCGGGGGTCCCAAGTTTGAAGCTTTCTTT
size: few
V: TRBV7-9
D: .
J: TRBJ1-1

CDR3: CASSLSGRVRDEQFF
DNA: TGTGCCAGCAGTTTATCAGGCAGGGTTCGCGATGAGCAGTTCTTC
size: .
V: TRBV28
D: .
J: TRBJ2-1

CDR3: CSASGPGYNEQFF
DNA: TGCAGTGCTAGCGGGCCTGGATACAATGAGCAGTTCTTC
size: many
V: TRBV20-1
D: .
J: TRBJ2-1

CDR3: CAGQQGFHEQFF
DNA: TGTGCCGGGCAACAGGGTTTCCATGAGCAGTTCTTC
size: many
V: TRBV7-9
D: .
J: TRBJ2-1

CDR3: CAWGPGGYEQYF
DNA: TGTGCCTGGGGCCCCGGGGGCTACGAGCAGTACTTC
size: .
V: TRBV30
D: .
J: TRBJ2-7

CDR3: CASSPSGLAGVVQETQYF
DNA: TGTGCCAGCAGCCCGTCGGGACTAGCGGGAGTCGTTCAAGAGACCCAGTACTTC
size: .
V: TRBV4-2
D: TRBD2
J: TRBJ2-5

CDR3: CASSQSGKDEQFF
DNA: TGTGCCAGCAGCCAAAGCGGGAAGGATGAGCAGTTCTTC
size: many
V: TRBV7-2
D: TRBD2
J: TRBJ2-1

CDR3: CSAPTSGRVGEQFF
DNA: TGCAGTGCTCCGACTAGCGGGAGGGTCGGTGAGCAGTTCTTC
size: many
V: TRBV20-1
D: TRBD2
J: TRBJ2-1

CDR3: CASSVASGDSYEQYF
DNA: TGTGCCAGCAGCGTAGCTAGCGGGGACTCCTACGAGCAGTACTTC
size: many
V: TRBV9
D: TRBD2
J: TRBJ2-7

CDR3: CATSDLKGSYNEQFF
DNA: TGTGCCACCAGTGATTTAAAGGGCTCCTACAATGAGCAGTTCTTC
size: .
V: TRBV24-1
D: .
J: TRBJ2-1

CDR3: CASSVAGNTGELFF
DNA: TGTGCCAGCAGCGTAGCAGGTAACACCGGGGAGCTGTTTTTT
size: many
V: TRBV9
D: .
J: TRBJ2-2

CDR3: CSARVIARYETQYF
DNA: TGCAGTGCTAGAGTGATAGCTCGGTACGAGACCCAGTACTTC
size: many
V: TRBV20-1
D: .
J: TRBJ2-5

CDR3: CASSAESGQPTTTNEKLFF
DNA: TGTGCCAGCAGCGCAGAAAGCGGACAACCGACCACCACTAATGAAAAACTGTTTTTT
size: few
V: TRBV9
D: .
J: TRBJ1-4

CDR3: CASQQSSDTQYF
DNA: TGTGCCAGCCAGCAATCTTCAGATACGCAGTATTTT
size: many
V: TRBV7-2
D: .
J: TRBJ2-3

CDR3: CASNPTGRVDGGEQFF
DNA: TGTGCCAGCAACCCCACCGGGAGGGTCGACGGGGGTGAGCAGTTCTTC
size: few
V: TRBV3-1
D: TRBD2
J: TRBJ2-1

CDR3: CSLRGLGEQFF
DNA: TGCAGCCTGAGGGGGCTGGGTGAGCAGTTCTTC
size: many
V: TRBV29-1
D: TRBD1
J: TRBJ2-1

CDR3: CASSPSTPGLAGDEQFF
DNA: TGTGCCAGCAGCCCCTCCACTCCGGGACTAGCTGGGGATGAGCAGTTCTTC
size: many
V: TRBV27
D: TRBD2
J: TRBJ2-1

CDR3: CASSQDRPTGDTQYF
DNA: TGCGCCAGCAGCCAAGACAGGCCTACTGGTGATACGCAGTATTTT
size: many
V: TRBV4-3
D: .
J: TRBJ2-3

CDR3: CASSYGDPEQFF
DNA: TGTGCCAGCAGTTACGGGGACCCTGAGCAGTTCTTC
size: many
V: TRBV6-2/TRBV6-3
D: .
J: TRBJ2-1

CDR3: CASSSDRLPGAYEQYF
DNA: TGTGCCAGCAGCTCGGATCGACTCCCGGGAGCCTACGAGCAGTACTTC
size: .
V: TRBV7-9
D: .
J: TRBJ2-7

CDR3: CASSQDGTTNEQFF
DNA: TGTGCCAGCAGCCAAGACGGGACAACCAATGAGCAGTTCTTC
size: few
V: TRBV4-2
D: .
J: TRBJ2-1

CDR3: CASVPTTGRTGELFF
DNA: TGTGCCAGCGTTCCTACGACGGGGCGTACCGGGGAGCTGTTTTTT
size: few
V: TRBV6-5
D: .
J: TRBJ2-2

CDR3: CASSPDSWGYQPQHF
DNA: TGTGCCAGCAGCCCGGATTCGTGGGGATATCAGCCCCAGCATTTT
size: .
V: TRBV7-8
D: .
J: TRBJ1-5

CDR3: CASSPRQGTSQPQHF
DNA: TGTGCCAGTAGTCCAAGACAGGGAACATCTCAGCCCCAGCATTTT
size: few
V: TRBV19
D: TRBD1
J: TRBJ1-5

CDR3: CASSPGPGSGANVLTF
DNA: TGTGCCAGCAGCCCAGGACCGGGCTCTGGGGCCAACGTCCTGACTTTC
size: few
V: TRBV14
D: .
J: TRBJ2-6

CDR3: CASSLVSGVEETQYF
DNA: TGTGCCAGCAGCTTAGTATCGGGAGTAGAAGAGACCCAGTACTTC
size: .
V: TRBV7-2
D: .
J: TRBJ2-5

CDR3: CAGGREGPSEQFF
DNA: TGTGCCGGGGGGCGGGAGGGCCCCAGTGAGCAGTTCTTC
size: .
V: TRBV6-1
D: TRBD2
J: TRBJ2-1

CDR3: CAWSVGVRVFF
DNA: TGTGCCTGGAGTGTCGGGGTTAGAGTGTTCTTC
size: .
V: TRBV30
D: .
J: TRBJ2-1

CDR3: CASSQVRLENTGELFF
DNA: TGTGCCAGCAGCCAAGTCCGGCTAGAGAACACCGGGGAGCTGTTTTTT
size: .
V: TRBV14
D: .
J: TRBJ2-2

CDR3: CASSYTDRVREQYF
DNA: TGTGCCAGCAGCTACACTGACAGGGTCCGCGAGCAGTACTTC
size: few
V: TRBV5-5
D: TRBD1
J: TRBJ2-7

CDR3: CASSAGHLNQPQHF
DNA: TGTGCCAGCAGCGCGGGACACCTCAATCAGCCCCAGCATTTT
size: few
V: TRBV3-1
D: .
J: TRBJ1-5

CDR3: CASSSTTGELFF
DNA: TGTGCCAGCAGTTCTACCACCGGGGAGCTGTTTTTT
size: many
V: TRBV11-1
D: .
J: TRBJ2-2

CDR3: CASSQGSQGAFRNEQFF
DNA: TGCGCCAGCAGCCAAGGCAGCCAGGGGGCTTTCCGGAATGAGCAGTTCTTC
size: .
V: TRBV4-1
D: TRBD1
J: TRBJ2-1

CDR3: CASSSGKGNEKLFF
DNA: TGCGCCAGCAGCTCGGGGAAAGGGAATGAAAAACTGTTTTTT
size: many
V: TRBV5-1
D: .
J: TRBJ1-4

CDR3: CSAGTLSTDTQYF
DNA: TGCAGTGCTGGGACATTAAGCACAGATACGCAGTATTTT
size: many
V: TRBV20-1
D: .
J: TRBJ2-3

CDR3: CASSYSDGGELFF
DNA: TGTGCCAGCAGTTATTCGGACGGCGGGGAGCTGTTTTTT
size: .
V: TRBV6-5
D: .
J: TRBJ2-2

CDR3: CASSSRLAVTGELFF
DNA: TGTGCCAGCAGCTCGAGACTAGCGGTCACCGGGGAGCTGTTTTTT
size: few
V: TRBV11-2
D: TRBD2
J: TRBJ2-2

CDR3: CSVLRAGTGADAFF
DNA: TGCAGCGTCCTAAGAGCCGGGACAGGAGCGGATGCTTTCTTT
size: many
V: TRBV29-1
D: TRBD1
J: TRBJ1-1

CDR3: CASGEEPMAGNEQFF
DNA: TGTGCCAGTGGAGAAGAGCCCATGGCGGGGAATGAGCAGTTCTTC
size: few
V: TRBV18
D: .
J: TRBJ2-1

CDR3: CSVADSTDTQYF
DNA: TGCAGCGTTGCAGATAGCACAGATACGCAGTATTTT
size: many
V: TRBV29-1
D: .
J: TRBJ2-3